This TCR beta chain was obtained from a study of cytomegalovirus exposure and HLA in healthy donors. Regarding the study as a whole: Prior analysis indicated that the majority of TCR beta V segments exhibited productivity approximately 87% or approximately 30% of the time. Across all donors, roughly uniform sequencing depth was an assumption of the presence/absence analyses. Accurate predictions that matched the HLA-A and HLA-B alleles of most subjects were reportedly made from TCR beta sequences. Researchers had no immune exposure information except CMV serostatus available.

Of note for this clone: Its matching antigen is unknown.

PCR used 60 Vbeta primers and 13 Jbeta primers. Here immunoSEQ multiplex PCR was the method, and the copy in TCRdb shows in-frame clones only, minus some. The sample lists some 170,000 clones; roughly four fifths were seen once. The V and J ends lost 0 bases and 1 base respectively, with 2 bases between them. The CDR3 contains 12 residues. Germline assignment: CDR1 SGHTS and CDR2 YDEGEE. The gene calls are TRBV5-8 and TRBJ2-7, with D hard to call. The sequence was obtained from a man aged 50-60 years in good health and CMV-seropositive. The sequenced material came from PBMCs. The CDR3 region is CASSLASYEQYF. The CDR3 region has the DNA TGTGCCAGCAGCTTGGCTTCCTACGAGCAGTACTTC.